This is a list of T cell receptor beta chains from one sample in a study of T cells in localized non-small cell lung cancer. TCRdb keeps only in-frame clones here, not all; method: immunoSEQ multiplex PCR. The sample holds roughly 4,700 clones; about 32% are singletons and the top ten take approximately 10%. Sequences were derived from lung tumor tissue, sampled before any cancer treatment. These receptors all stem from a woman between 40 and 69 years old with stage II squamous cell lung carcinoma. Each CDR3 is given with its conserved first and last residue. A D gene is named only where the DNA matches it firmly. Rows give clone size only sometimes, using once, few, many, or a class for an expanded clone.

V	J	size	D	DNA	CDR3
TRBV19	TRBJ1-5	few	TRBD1	TGTGCCAGTAGTACGACAGGGGGCTCTGGCAATCAGCCCCAGCATTTT	CASSTTGGSGNQPQHF
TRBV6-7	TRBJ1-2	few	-	TGTGCCAGCAGTTACGGGGGTCGCCAAACTAACTATGGCTACACCTTC	CASSYGGRQTNYGYTF
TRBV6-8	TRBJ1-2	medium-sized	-	TGTGCCAGCAGTTCCGGTGGAGGGGTGAGTGGCTACACCTTC	CASSSGGGVSGYTF
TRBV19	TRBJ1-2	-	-	TGTGCCAGTACCACAAATGAGGCAGTTTATAACTATGGCTACACCTTC	CASTTNEAVYNYGYTF
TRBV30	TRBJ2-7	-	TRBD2	TGTGCCTGGAGTCCGGGGACTAGCCGCGAGCAGTACTTC	CAWSPGTSREQYF
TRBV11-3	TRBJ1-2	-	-	TGTGCCAGCAGCTTAGGAAATAAGGGCAGGACAGCTAACTATGGCTACACCTTC	CASSLGNKGRTANYGYTF
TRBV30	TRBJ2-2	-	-	TGTGCCTGGAGTGGAGGGCGGGCCTACACCGGGGAGCTGTTTTTT	CAWSGGRAYTGELFF
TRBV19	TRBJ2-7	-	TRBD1	TGTGCCAGTAGTCAAGGACAGGGGTACGAGCAGTACTTC	CASSQGQGYEQYF
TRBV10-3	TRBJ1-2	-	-	TGTGCCATCAGTGAGGCGGGCTATGGCTACACCTTC	CAISEAGYGYTF
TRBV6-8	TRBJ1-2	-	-	TGTGCCAGCAGTGGGGGTGCTAACTATGGCTACACCTTC	CASSGGANYGYTF
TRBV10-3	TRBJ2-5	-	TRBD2	TGTGCCAGCAGTGAGGGACTAGGGAGTAACCAAGAGACCCAGTACTTC	CASSEGLGSNQETQYF
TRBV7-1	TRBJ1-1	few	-	TGTGCCAGCAGCCCCACCAGGGGAACTGAAGCTTTCTTT	CASSPTRGTEAFF
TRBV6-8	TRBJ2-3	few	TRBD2	TGTGCCAGCAGGACGGGACTAGCGGGAGGAAGGACGCAGTATTTT	CASRTGLAGGRTQYF
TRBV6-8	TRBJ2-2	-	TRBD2	TGTGCCAGCAGCCCTAGCGGGATGGGCGGGGAGCTGTTTTTT	CASSPSGMGGELFF
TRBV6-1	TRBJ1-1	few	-	TGTGCCAGCAGTGAAGGGGGCGCTTGGACTGAAGCTTTCTTT	CASSEGGAWTEAFF
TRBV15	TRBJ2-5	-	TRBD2	TGTGCCACCAGGGGAGCGGGAGTGCTAGAGACCCAGTACTTC	CATRGAGVLETQYF
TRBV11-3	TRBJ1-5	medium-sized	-	TGTGCCAGCAGCTTGACCGGAGGAGCTAGCAATCAGCCCCAGCATTTT	CASSLTGGASNQPQHF
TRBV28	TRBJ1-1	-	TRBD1	TGTGCCGGACAGGACATGAACACTGAAGCTTTCTTT	CAGQDMNTEAFF
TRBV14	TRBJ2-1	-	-	TGTGCCAGCAAAGGCGGGAACTTCTACAATGAGCAGTTCTTC	CASKGGNFYNEQFF
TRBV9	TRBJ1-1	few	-	TGTGCCAGCAGCGTAGATCCGTACACTGAAGCTTTCTTT	CASSVDPYTEAFF
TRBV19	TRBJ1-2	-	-	TGTGCCAGTAGTAACTTCCAGGGGACTACCTATGGCTACACCTTC	CASSNFQGTTYGYTF
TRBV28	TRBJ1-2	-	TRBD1	TGTGCCAGCAGTTTTACCCCTCAGGGGGCACGCGGCTACACCTTC	CASSFTPQGARGYTF
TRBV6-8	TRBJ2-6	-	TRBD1	TGTGCCATCAGTGTAGGACAGGGGGTGTACTCTGGGGCCAACGTCCTGACTTTC	CAISVGQGVYSGANVLTF
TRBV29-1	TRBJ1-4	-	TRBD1	TGCAGCGTTGGACAGGGGGTTACTGAAAAACTGTTTTTT	CSVGQGVTEKLFF
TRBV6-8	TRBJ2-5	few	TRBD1	TGTGCCAGCAGATCGGACAGGGGGAAGGAGACCCAGTACTTC	CASRSDRGKETQYF
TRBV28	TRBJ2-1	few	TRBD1	TGTGCCAGCAGTCCCTACTTGGGACAGCCCTACAATGAGCAGTTCTTC	CASSPYLGQPYNEQFF
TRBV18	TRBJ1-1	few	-	TGTGCCAGCTCCCTATCTAGGGGTCAGGGCACTGAAGCTTTCTTT	CASSLSRGQGTEAFF
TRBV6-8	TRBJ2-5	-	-	TGTGCCAGCAGTTACTCGAATCACAAAGAGACCCAGTACTTC	CASSYSNHKETQYF
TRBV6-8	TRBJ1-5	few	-	TGTGCCAGCAGTCCAGCATCGGAGGTTGACAATCAGCCCCAGCATTTT	CASSPASEVDNQPQHF
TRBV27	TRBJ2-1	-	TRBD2	TGTGCCAGCAGTTCCCTAGCGGGAGGACATATTTACAATGAGCAGTTCTTC	CASSSLAGGHIYNEQFF
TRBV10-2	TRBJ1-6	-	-	TGCGCCAGCGGCCCATATAATTCACCCCTCCACTTT	CASGPYNSPLHF
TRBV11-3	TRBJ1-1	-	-	TGTGCCAGCAGTGCCGGGCCCTCGAACACTGAAGCTTTCTTT	CASSAGPSNTEAFF
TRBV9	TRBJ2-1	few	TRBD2	TGTGCCAGCAGCGTAGATACTAGCGGGAGATACAATGAGCAGTTCTTC	CASSVDTSGRYNEQFF
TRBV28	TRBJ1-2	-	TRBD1	TGTGCCAGCAGTTTAACAGGGGGCCTGGGCTATGGCTACACCTTC	CASSLTGGLGYGYTF
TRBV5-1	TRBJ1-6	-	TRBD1	TGCGCCAGCAGCTTGGAAGGGGGCACGTCCTATAATTCACCCCTCCACTTT	CASSLEGGTSYNSPLHF
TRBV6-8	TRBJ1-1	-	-	TGTGCCAGCAGTTACTCCCGGGACTCCTACACTGAAGCTTTCTTT	CASSYSRDSYTEAFF
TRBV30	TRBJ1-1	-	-	TGTGCCTGGGGGGGACTGACCATGAACACTGAAGCTTTCTTT	CAWGGLTMNTEAFF